The source of this TCR beta chain is a study of blood T cell repertoires in COVID-19. The germline gives CDR1 SGHNT, CDR2 YYREEE (reference sequence). The CDR3 loop spans 15 amino acids. The junction had 7 bases not matched to a gene; V was cut back by 2 bases and J by 7 bases. As originally analysed: Nucleated cell counts were estimated from reference gene primer amplification. The data were produced by immunoSEQ multiplex PCR, yet TCRdb's version contains in-frame clones alone and is incomplete. V, J and clone size were drawn from that table, and D and trimming were deduced from the DNA. The table lists about 120,000 clones, 80% to 90% of them singletons.

This TCR was sampled from a human donor in a cohort sampled during active COVID-19. Sequenced input: peripheral blood. The chain combines TRBV5-4 with TRBJ2-1, with 9 bases fitting TRBD1. The CDR3 DNA follows: TGTGCCAGCAGCTTTGGACAGGGGTTCGTGAATGAGCAGTTCTTC. It encodes CASSFGQGFVNEQFF.